This passage covers 14 T cell receptor beta chains from one sample sequenced in a study of T cell changes during pregnancy in multiple sclerosis. Clones were sequenced by immunoSEQ multiplex PCR, and TCRdb holds only the in-frame ones, with some missing. The table records 55,000 to 80,000 clones, almost 90% of them present only once. The sample here was peripheral blood, taken after pregnancy. Receptor source: a female donor in good health, enrolled as a control in a pregnancy study.

This chain uses TRBV5-1 with TRBJ1-3, with a weak D call TRBD1 (6 bases). Germline V gives CDR1 SGHRS, CDR2 YFSETQ. Between the trimmed V and J ends, which lost 1 base and 4 bases, there was a span of 15 bases. CDR3 length: 16 amino acids. The CDR3 reads CASSLTGSPEGNTIYF. In nucleotides, the CDR3 is TGCGCCAGCAGCTTGACAGGGTCACCGGAGGGAAACACCATATATTTT.

The rearrangement joins TRBV9 to TRBJ1-3, with D possibly TRBD1 on 5 matching bases. The ends were cut back, 4 bases at V and 3 bases at J, with 8 bases in the middle. Germline V CDR1 and CDR2: SGDLS, YYNGEE. This CDR3 is 13 amino acids long. CDR3 nucleotides: TGTGCCAGCAGCAGGGGTGATGGAAACACCATATATTTT. Translated: CASSRGDGNTIYF.

This clone has only a few counts. The chain has TRBV7-9 and TRBJ2-7; 10 bases align to TRBD1. Germline V gene sequence: CDR1 SEHNR, CDR2 FQNEAQ (reference sequence). Trimming removed 7 bases from V and 5 bases from J; junction bases left unmatched: 8. CDR3 length: 14 amino acids. CDR3 sequence: CASTFGTGAHEQYF. In DNA form, the CDR3 reads TGTGCCAGCACCTTCGGGACAGGGGCACACGAGCAGTACTTC.

This clone showed up many times. This chain uses TRBV4-3 with TRBJ2-2, with 7 nucleotides matching TRBD1. CDR3 length equals 17 residues. Losses at the gene ends were 0 bases for V and 3 bases for J; bases not matched to a gene: 7. Germline loops: CDR1 LGHNA, CDR2 YSLEER. In DNA, the CDR3 is TGCGCCAGCAGCCAAGATGAGACAGGGATTGACACCGGGGAGCTGTTTTTT. Translated: CASSQDETGIDTGELFF.

The J gene is TRBJ2-1, the V gene TRBV6-5; possibly TRBD1 for D (6 bases). This CDR3 spans 14 amino acids. Trimming left V 6 bases short and J 3 bases short, with 12 bases between. Germline lookup yields CDR1 MNHEY and CDR2 SVGAGI. The CDR3 loop reads CASRGQTFYNEQFF. CDR3 nucleotides: TGTGCCAGCAGGGGACAAACTTTCTACAATGAGCAGTTCTTC.

CDR3 sequence: CAGDSFTDTQYF. In DNA, the CDR3 is TGTGCCGGCGACAGTTTCACAGATACGCAGTATTTT. V and J are TRBV30 and TRBJ2-3, with D maybe TRBD1 (5 bases). Germline CDR1 is GTSNPN and CDR2 is SVGIG (reference sequence). The ends were cut back, 8 bases at V and 2 bases at J, with 11 bases in the middle. The CDR3 runs to 12 residues. The full variable domain, its missing parts supplied by reference TRBV30 and TRBJ2-3, is SQTIHQWPATLVQPVGSPLSLECTVEGTSNPNLYWYRQAAGRGLQLLFYSVGIGQISSEVPQNLSASRPQDRQFILSSKKLLLSDSGFYLCAGDSFTDTQYFGPGTRLTVL.

This rearrangement joins TRBV4-1 to TRBJ2-7; TRBD2 matches at 10 bases. The CDR3 spans 19 residues. In germline, CDR1 is MGHRA, CDR2 YSYEKL. V dropped 1 base and J dropped 1; count of bases not matched to a gene: 13. CDR3 nucleotides: TGCGCCAGCAGCCAAGTGGGGGCTAGCGGGAGCCCAACATCCTACGAGCAGTACTTC. Its translation is CASSQVGASGSPTSYEQYF.

The chain combines TRBV7-2 with TRBJ2-2, with 8 bases identical to TRBD2. The CDR3 is 15 residues long. Trimming at V came to 3 bases and at J to 0 bases, leaving 0 bases not matched to a gene. Germline V lookup: CDR1 SGHTA, CDR2 FQGNSA. CDR3 bases: TGTGCCAGCAGCTTCGGGAGGGCGAACACCGGGGAGCTGTTTTTT. This translates into CASSFGRANTGELFF.

This chain joins TRBV19 and TRBJ1-5, with TRBD1 matching 11 bases. CDR3 length equals 17 residues. Looked up from germline, CDR1 is LNHDA and CDR2 is SQIVND (reference sequence). V shed 0 bases and J 6 bases; nucleotides not matched to a gene: 7. CDR3 coding DNA: TGTGCCAGTAGTATAGATCTTGGAGGACAGGGGGCTCAGCCCCAGCATTTT. It encodes CASSIDLGGQGAQPQHF. The full variable domain, its missing parts supplied by reference TRBV19 and TRBJ1-5, is DGGITQSPKYLFRKEGQNVTLSCEQNLNHDAMYWYRQDPGQGLRLIYYSQIVNDFQKGDIAEGYSVSREKKESFPLTVTSAQKNPTAFYLCASSIDLGGQGAQPQHFGDGTRLSIL.

The rearrangement links TRBV5-4 to TRBJ2-1; 10 bases are a match to TRBD1. Losses at the gene ends were 2 bases for V and 8 bases for J; bases not matched to a gene: 13. The germline V gene encodes CDR1 SGHNT and CDR2 YYREEE (reference sequence). The CDR3 has 17 amino acids. The CDR3 coding sequence is TGTGCCAGCAGCTTCCGGGACAGGGGTCTGATACGCGATGAGCAGTTCTTC. Amino acids: CASSFRDRGLIRDEQFF.

V and J are TRBV5-4 and TRBJ2-5; 7 nucleotides agree with TRBD1. Germline CDR1 reads SGHNT; CDR2 reads YYREEE (reference sequence). After removal of 0 bases from V and 4 bases from J, the junction contained 9 bases not matched to a gene. The CDR3 extends over 16 amino acids. The CDR3 region is CASSLASDRVRETQYF. In DNA, the CDR3 is TGTGCCAGCAGCTTGGCTAGTGACAGGGTGCGAGAGACCCAGTACTTC.

The rearrangement joins TRBV5-6 to TRBJ1-1; D unclear. Germline loops: CDR1 SGHDT, CDR2 YYEEEE. The CDR3 is made up of 15 amino acids. Trimming stripped 1 base from V and 5 bases from J, with 15 bases between. CDR3 residues: CASSLFLLAPTEAFF. In DNA form, the CDR3 reads TGTGCCAGCAGCTTGTTTCTCCTGGCCCCAACTGAAGCTTTCTTT. The full variable domain, in which reference TRBV5-6 and TRBJ1-1 provide the parts outside the CDR3, is DAGVTQSPTHLIKTRGQQVTLRCSPKSGHDTVSWYQQALGQGPQFIFQYYEEEERQRGNFPDRFSGHQFPNYSSELNVNALLLGDSALYLCASSLFLLAPTEAFFGQGTRLTVV.

The rearrangement joins TRBV6-1 to TRBJ2-2; 7 bases match TRBD2. This CDR3 spans 15 amino acids. Losses at the gene ends were 4 bases for V and 3 bases for J; bases not matched to a gene: 5. The germline CDR1 and CDR2 sequences are MNHNS and SASEGT. This CDR3 reads CASSARGVDTGELFF. In DNA form, the CDR3 reads TGTGCCAGCAGTGCTCGGGGGGTAGACACCGGGGAGCTGTTTTTT.

V gene TRBV6-6 combines with J gene TRBJ2-3, with 8 bases fitting TRBD2. Germline CDR1 MNHNY, CDR2 SVGAGI (reference sequence). Trimming took 2 bases from V and 0 from J; bases not matched to a gene: 4. The CDR3 consists of 16 residues. CDR3 residues: CASSYPGTSSTDTQYF. CDR3 nucleotide sequence: TGTGCCAGCAGTTACCCTGGGACTAGTAGCACAGATACGCAGTATTTT.